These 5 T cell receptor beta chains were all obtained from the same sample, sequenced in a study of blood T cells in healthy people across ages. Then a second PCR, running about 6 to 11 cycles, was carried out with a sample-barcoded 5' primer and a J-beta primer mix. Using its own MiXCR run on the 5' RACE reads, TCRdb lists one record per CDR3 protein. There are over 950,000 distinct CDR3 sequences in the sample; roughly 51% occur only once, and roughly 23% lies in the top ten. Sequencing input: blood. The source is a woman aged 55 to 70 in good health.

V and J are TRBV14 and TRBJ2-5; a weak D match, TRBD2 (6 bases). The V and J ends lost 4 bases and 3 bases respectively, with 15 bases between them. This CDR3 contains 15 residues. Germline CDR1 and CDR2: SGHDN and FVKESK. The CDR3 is CASSPWTTNEETQYF. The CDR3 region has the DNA TGTGCCAGCAGCCCATGGACTACGAATGAAGAGACCCAGTACTTC. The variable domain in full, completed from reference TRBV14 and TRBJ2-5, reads EAGVTQFPSHSVIEKGQTVTLRCDPISGHDNLYWYRRVMGKEIKFLLHFVKESKQDESGMPNNRFLAERTGGTYSTLKVQPAELEDSGVYFCASSPWTTNEETQYFGPGTRLLVL.

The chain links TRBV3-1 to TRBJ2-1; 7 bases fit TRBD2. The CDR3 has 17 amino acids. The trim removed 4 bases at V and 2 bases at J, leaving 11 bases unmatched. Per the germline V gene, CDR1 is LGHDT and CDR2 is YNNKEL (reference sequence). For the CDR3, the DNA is TGTGCCAGCAGCCCAACGAGGTCTAGCGGTACCTACAATGAGCAGTTCTTC. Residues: CASSPTRSSGTYNEQFF.

CDR3 sequence (DNA): TGTGCCAGCAGTGAATCAAGAACTTTCGAGCAGTACTTC. This sequence encodes CASSESRTFEQYF. The chain uses TRBV2 and TRBJ2-7; no firm D call. Per the germline V gene, CDR1 is SNHLY and CDR2 is FYNNEI. The germline V and J ends were trimmed by 2 bases and 6 bases, with 11 bases remaining between them. The CDR3 has 13 residues. The full variable domain, rest sourced from reference TRBV2 and TRBJ2-7, is EPEVTQTPSHQVTQMGQEVILRCVPISNHLYFYWYRQILGQKVEFLVSFYNNEISEKSEIFDDQFSVERPDGSNFTLKIRSTKLEDSAMYFCASSESRTFEQYFGPGTRLTVT.

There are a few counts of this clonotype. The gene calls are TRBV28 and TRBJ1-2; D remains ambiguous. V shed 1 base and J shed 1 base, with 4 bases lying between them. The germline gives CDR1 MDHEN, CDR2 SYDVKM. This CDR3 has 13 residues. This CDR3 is CASSLSVNYGYTF. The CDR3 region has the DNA TGTGCCAGCAGTTTATCGGTTAACTATGGCTACACCTTC.

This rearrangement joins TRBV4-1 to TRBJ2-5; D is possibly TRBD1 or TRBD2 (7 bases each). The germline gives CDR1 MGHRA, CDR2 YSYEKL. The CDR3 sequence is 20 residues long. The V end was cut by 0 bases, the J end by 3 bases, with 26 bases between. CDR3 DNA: TGCGCCAGCAGCCAAGATCTGTATTTGGGGGGGAACAGGGGTAAAGAGACCCAGTACTTC. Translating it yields CASSQDLYLGGNRGKETQYF.